These 10 T cell receptor beta chains came from one sample sequenced in a study of blood T cell repertoires in COVID-19. Clones were sequenced by immunoSEQ multiplex PCR, and TCRdb holds only the in-frame ones, with some missing. Among tens of thousands of clones listed, 82% were seen once. Sample: peripheral blood. These receptors all stem from a woman aged 60-70 years with acute or convalescent COVID-19.

CDR3 protein: CASVASNTEAFF. The CDR3 DNA is TGTGCCAGTGTCGCCAGTAACACTGAAGCTTTCTTT. The J gene is TRBJ1-1, the V gene TRBV19; D remains ambiguous. Between the trimmed V and J ends, which lost 8 bases and 2 bases, there was a span of 9 bases. This CDR3 contains 12 residues. Germline CDR1 and CDR2: LNHDA and SQIVND (reference sequence).

The chain links TRBV4-1 to TRBJ1-2; 7 bases agree with TRBD1. The CDR3 is 16 residues long. V lost 0 bases, J lost 5 bases, and 9 bases stayed unmatched. Germline-derived CDR1 and CDR2 are MGHRA and YSYEKL. The DNA for the CDR3 is TGCGCCAGCAGCCAAGATAGCGGACAGGCCAGGTATGGCTACACCTTC. It codes for CASSQDSGQARYGYTF.

The chain links TRBV27 to TRBJ2-1; TRBD2 matches at 10 bases. Losses at the gene ends were 4 bases for V and 3 bases for J; bases not matched to a gene: 3. The CDR3 sequence is 15 residues long. Germline-derived CDR1 and CDR2 are MNHEY and SMNVEV (reference sequence). The CDR3 sequence: CASSSLAGGYNEQFF. DNA for the CDR3: TGTGCCAGCAGTTCCTTAGCGGGGGGCTACAATGAGCAGTTCTTC.

The V and J genes are TRBV5-1 and TRBJ2-5, with TRBD2 matching 10 bases. Germline-derived CDR1 and CDR2 are SGHRS and YFSETQ. The CDR3 has 16 amino acids. Unmatched junction bases numbered 3, after V lost 0 bases and J lost 1 base. The CDR3 is CASSLDVAGGQETQYF. The CDR3 DNA sequence: TGCGCCAGCAGCTTGGACGTAGCGGGGGGCCAAGAGACCCAGTACTTC.

This chain connects TRBV19 to TRBJ1-2; tentative D call: TRBD1 (6 bases). The CDR3 length is 13 residues. V gave up 2 bases and J gave up 8 bases, with 12 bases separating them. The germline V gene has CDR1 LNHDA and CDR2 SQIVND (reference sequence). The CDR3 here is CASSITGIQGYTF. In DNA form, the CDR3 reads TGTGCCAGTAGTATAACAGGGATTCAAGGCTACACCTTC.

The chain uses TRBV7-9 and TRBJ2-1; a possible D gene is TRBD2 (5 bases). The germline V gene encodes CDR1 SEHNR and CDR2 FQNEAQ (reference sequence). Trimming pared 5 bases from V and 0 bases from J, leaving 14 bases between. The CDR3 has 16 residues. In DNA form, the CDR3 reads TGTGCCAGCAGCCATGTCGGGAAGAGCTCCTACAATGAGCAGTTCTTC. Amino acids: CASSHVGKSSYNEQFF.

In its sample, this clone was seen once. A junction end diverges from the germline sequence, so it may reflect a read error. The CDR3 loop is CASSIGSGTFFF. DNA of the CDR3: TGTGCCAGTAGTATTGGGTCTGGGACATTCTTCTTC. This chain links TRBV19 with TRBJ2-7; TRBD1 is a possible D gene (6 bases). CDR3 length equals 12 residues. Germline V CDR1 and CDR2: LNHDA, SQIVND (reference sequence).

This chain uses TRBV7-7 with TRBJ2-1, with D perhaps TRBD2 (5 bases). Trimming took off 1 base at V and 2 bases at J, with 12 bases between the two ends. There are 16 residues in the CDR3. From germline, CDR1 is SSHAT and CDR2 FNYEAQ (reference sequence). Here the CDR3 reads CASSLGGLTTYNEQFF. CDR3 nucleotide sequence: TGTGCCAGCAGCTTAGGCGGACTGACTACCTACAATGAGCAGTTCTTC. Filled out from reference TRBV7-7 and TRBJ2-1, the complete variable domain reads GAGVSQSPRYKVTKRGQDVTLRCDPISSHATLYWYQQALGQGPEFLTYFNYEAQPDKSGLPSDRFSAERPEGSISTLTIQRTEQRDSAMYRCASSLGGLTTYNEQFFGPGTRLTVL.

V gene TRBV12-3 or TRBV12-4 combines with J gene TRBJ1-6; D remains unclear. This CDR3 region has 12 residues. Trimming cost V 1 base and J 11 bases, with 6 bases left between them. CDR3 DNA: TGTGCCAGCAGTTTAGGCCAGGCACCCCTCCACTTT. This encodes CASSLGQAPLHF.

This chain uses TRBV12-5 with TRBJ1-5; TRBD1 is a possible D gene (6 bases). The ends were cut back, 5 bases at V and 4 bases at J, with 18 bases in the middle. The CDR3 length is 16 residues. Looked up from germline, CDR1 is LGHNT and CDR2 is FRNRAP. CDR3 sequence reads: CASGPLDSEGNQPQHF. In DNA form, the CDR3 reads TGTGCTAGTGGTCCTCTGGACAGTGAGGGGAATCAGCCCCAGCATTTT.